This is a list of T cell receptor beta chains from one sample in a study of T-cell memory formation after mild COVID-19. MiXCR, applied by TCRdb to the 5' RACE reads, yields one record per CDR3 protein. Of 350,000 to 500,000 distinct CDR3 sequences detected, less than 25% appear once; the ten largest clones hold approximately 14%. Sequencing was performed on PBMCs or a T cell subset sorted from them (not recorded which). These receptors were collected from an adult woman who had mild COVID-19 (a few samples of this study predate the infection). Cell type and time point are not known. Each CDR3 is given with its conserved first and last residue. D genes are given only for firm matches. The size of a clone is reported for some rows only, either as once, few or many, or as a class for expanded clones.

D: .
size: .
J: TRBJ2-4
V: TRBV30
CDR3: CAWRPKDQAKNIQYF
DNA: TGTGCCTGGAGGCCCAAGGACCAAGCCAAAAACATTCAGTACTTC

D: .
size: .
J: TRBJ2-7
V: TRBV29-1
CDR3: CSVSTGMGGEQYF
DNA: TGCAGCGTGTCAACAGGGATGGGCGGCGAGCAGTACTTC

D: .
size: few
J: TRBJ2-1
V: TRBV10-2
CDR3: CASAVGDEQFF
DNA: TGCGCCAGCGCCGTCGGGGATGAGCAGTTCTTC

D: .
size: many
J: TRBJ1-3
V: TRBV9
CDR3: CASSRDSGNTIYF
DNA: TGTGCCAGTTCCCGGGATTCTGGAAACACCATATATTTT

D: TRBD1
size: .
J: TRBJ1-1
V: TRBV19
CDR3: CASSTPGQFFTEAFF
DNA: TGTGCCAGTAGTACTCCGGGACAGTTTTTCACTGAAGCTTTCTTT

D: .
size: .
J: TRBJ1-1
V: TRBV29-1
CDR3: CSVVEGRTTEAFF
DNA: TGCAGCGTTGTAGAGGGGCGTACAACTGAAGCTTTCTTT

D: TRBD1
size: .
J: TRBJ1-5
V: TRBV12-3/TRBV12-4
CDR3: CASSLGRTGVGPQHF
DNA: TGTGCCAGCAGTTTAGGGAGGACAGGGGTAGGGCCCCAGCATTTT

D: TRBD1
size: .
J: TRBJ1-1
V: TRBV12-3/TRBV12-4
CDR3: CASSLHRGAEAFF
DNA: TGTGCCAGCAGTCTACACAGGGGTGCTGAAGCTTTCTTT

D: TRBD1
size: .
J: TRBJ1-2
V: TRBV6-5
CDR3: CASSSDRGWYGYTF
DNA: TGTGCCAGCAGCTCCGACAGGGGTTGGTATGGCTACACCTTC

D: .
size: few
J: TRBJ2-5
V: TRBV18
CDR3: CASSPHSQETQYF
DNA: TGTGCCAGCTCACCCCACAGTCAAGAGACCCAGTACTTC

D: .
size: few
J: TRBJ1-1
V: TRBV2
CDR3: CASSAAGGWGTEAFF
DNA: TGTGCCAGCAGTGCGGCGGGGGGATGGGGCACTGAAGCTTTCTTT

D: .
size: .
J: TRBJ1-1
V: TRBV5-1
CDR3: CASSHGPGLNTEAFF
DNA: TGCGCCAGCAGCCATGGACCGGGGCTGAACACTGAAGCTTTCTTT

D: .
size: few
J: TRBJ1-2
V: TRBV2
CDR3: CASSERGTTVLGYTF
DNA: TGTGCCAGCAGTGAAAGGGGGACGACGGTTTTAGGCTACACCTTC

D: .
size: few
J: TRBJ2-1
V: TRBV30
CDR3: CAWSVTAGAGRSYNEQFF
DNA: TGTGCCTGGAGTGTAACGGCGGGGGCCGGGAGATCCTACAATGAGCAGTTCTTC

D: .
size: .
J: TRBJ2-1
V: TRBV29-1
CDR3: CSVGIAYNEQFF
DNA: TGCAGCGTTGGTATAGCCTACAATGAGCAGTTCTTC

D: .
size: few
J: TRBJ1-5
V: TRBV6-5
CDR3: CASSQAGWGANQPQHF
DNA: TGTGCCAGCAGTCAAGCAGGGTGGGGGGCAAATCAGCCCCAGCATTTT

D: .
size: few
J: TRBJ2-1
V: TRBV27
CDR3: CASSLHPTGGDNEQFF
DNA: TGTGCCAGCAGTCTACATCCCACAGGGGGGGACAATGAGCAGTTCTTC

D: TRBD2
size: few
J: TRBJ2-2
V: TRBV10-3
CDR3: CAIHLPGTSGNTGELFF
DNA: TGTGCCATTCACCTCCCCGGGACTAGCGGCAACACCGGGGAGCTGTTTTTT

D: .
size: .
J: TRBJ2-7
V: TRBV25-1
CDR3: CASSDYREQYF
DNA: TGTGCCAGCAGTGATTATCGCGAGCAGTACTTC

D: .
size: .
J: TRBJ2-7
V: TRBV3-1
CDR3: CASSLRREQYF
DNA: TGTGCCAGCAGCCTCCGGCGCGAGCAGTACTTC

D: .
size: .
J: TRBJ2-7
V: TRBV5-1
CDR3: CASGPTGDYEQYF
DNA: TGCGCCAGCGGTCCAACAGGAGACTACGAGCAGTACTTC

D: TRBD1
size: .
J: TRBJ1-2
V: TRBV12-3/TRBV12-4
CDR3: CASSLQGSDYGYTF
DNA: TGTGCCAGCAGCCTACAGGGGTCGGACTATGGCTACACCTTC

D: .
size: few
J: TRBJ2-5
V: TRBV14
CDR3: CASSQDLGGETQYF
DNA: TGTGCCAGCAGCCAAGATCTTGGGGGAGAGACCCAGTACTTC

D: .
size: few
J: TRBJ2-2
V: TRBV20-1
CDR3: CSARGGQRNTGELFF
DNA: TGCAGTGCTAGAGGGGGCCAGCGGAACACCGGGGAGCTGTTTTTT

D: .
size: .
J: TRBJ2-5
V: TRBV6-1
CDR3: CASRGLVGLETQYF
DNA: TGTGCCAGCAGAGGCCTGGTTGGGTTAGAGACCCAGTACTTC

D: TRBD1
size: .
J: TRBJ2-1
V: TRBV9
CDR3: CASSADRGSHNEQFF
DNA: TGTGCCAGCAGCGCGGACAGGGGGTCACACAATGAGCAGTTCTTC

D: .
size: .
J: TRBJ1-3
V: TRBV21-1
CDR3: CANEGQGNTIYF
DNA: TGTGCCAACGAGGGACAGGGAAACACCATATATTTT

D: .
size: .
J: TRBJ1-4
V: TRBV5-4
CDR3: CASSFPNEKLFF
DNA: TGTGCCAGCAGCTTTCCCAATGAAAAACTGTTTTTT

D: TRBD2
size: .
J: TRBJ2-3
V: TRBV18
CDR3: CASSLRTSGGTDTQYF
DNA: TGTGCCAGCTCACTCCGGACTAGCGGGGGAACAGATACGCAGTATTTT

D: .
size: .
J: TRBJ1-6
V: TRBV30
CDR3: CAWSVMASYNSPLHF
DNA: TGTGCCTGGAGTGTAATGGCCAGCTATAATTCACCCCTCCACTTT

D: .
size: .
J: TRBJ1-3
V: TRBV12-3/TRBV12-4
CDR3: CASGLGSGTIYF
DNA: TGTGCCAGCGGCCTGGGATCTGGCACCATATATTTT

D: TRBD1
size: .
J: TRBJ2-2
V: TRBV11-2
CDR3: CASGQGSAGELFF
DNA: TGTGCCAGCGGACAGGGATCGGCCGGGGAGCTGTTTTTT